This TCR beta chain originates from a study of T cell responses to AZD1222 COVID-19 vaccine. This CDR3 region has 16 residues. CDR1 is SGHTS, CDR2 YDEGEE, per germline. V was trimmed by 4 bases and J by 5 bases, leaving 18 bases between them. As concerns this clone: Its antigen is unknown.

Study results and limitations: No day 14 peak samples; only post-peak repertoires were characterized. Most donors were white British and more were female, and clonal diversity was possibly underestimated.

Profiled with immunoSEQ multiplex PCR; TCRdb holds only in-frame clones, not every one. This sample has 200,000 or so clones, with 75% to 90% found just once. This TCR came from an adult in good health. This specimen consisted of peripheral blood, obtained on day 0 of AZD1222 vaccination. The chain recombines TRBV5-8 with TRBJ1-4; a possible D gene is TRBD1 (6 bases). CDR3 sequence: CASSVGQPGLNEKLFF. In nucleotides, the CDR3 is TGTGCCAGCAGCGTCGGACAGCCCGGCTTGAATGAAAAACTGTTTTTT.